This T cell receptor beta chain derives from a study of OX40 agonist ivuxolimab in advanced cancers. Overall study: The patients received agonistic anti-OX40 (CD134) antibody ivuxolimab. Patients undergoing dose escalation presented with hepatocellular carcinoma, melanoma, renal cell or head and neck cancer.

Produced via immunoSEQ multiplex PCR; TCRdb's table is partial and in-frame only. The sample consists of 36,000 or so clones, about 88% of them appearing once. Patients were ineligible given autoimmune disease history or systemic immunosuppression. Study-wide points: Which antigen the expanded peripheral T cells recognized is unknown.

Remarks on this clone: The antigen is not known.

Trimming removed 2 bases at V and 7 bases at J, with 6 bases between. CDR1 is SGHRS, CDR2 YFSETQ, per germline. This CDR3 has 12 residues. This clonotype was sampled from an adult with an advanced solid tumor such as melanoma, head and neck, liver or kidney cancer. This chain connects TRBV5-1 to TRBJ2-2; no reliable D call. The specimen comprised CD4+ or CD8+ T cells sorted from blood, sampled in a trial of the OX40 agonist ivuxolimab. The CDR3 DNA follows: TGCGCCAGCAGCTTCCTGGACGGGGAGCTGTTTTTT. Translated: CASSFLDGELFF.